The 29 T cell receptor beta chains below come from one sample, sequenced in a study of cytomegalovirus exposure and HLA in healthy donors. This PCR relied on a set of 60 Vbeta primers and 13 Jbeta primers. Clones were read by immunoSEQ multiplex PCR, and TCRdb kept only the in-frame ones, dropping some. Of more than 100,000 clones listed, about four fifths are singletons. Material: PBMCs. The receptor set was obtained from a female donor in good health and CMV-seropositive.

The V call is TRBV7-2, the J call TRBJ1-2; weak D call: TRBD1 (5 bases). V was cut by 3 bases and J by 1 base, with 6 bases left in between. CDR1 and CDR2 (germline): SGHTA, FQGNSA. This CDR3 is 13 amino acids long. The CDR3 reads CASSFRVNYGYTF. CDR3 sequence (DNA): TGTGCCAGCAGCTTCAGGGTTAACTATGGCTACACCTTC.

V usage is TRBV5-1 and J usage is TRBJ1-1; TRBD1 matches at 7 bases. CDR1 is SGHRS, CDR2 YFSETQ, per germline. CDR3 size: 14 residues. The V and J ends lost 2 bases and 4 bases, in that order; junction bases with no gene match: 5. The CDR3 is CASSLGTVITEAFF. The CDR3 coding sequence is TGCGCCAGCAGCTTAGGGACAGTGATCACTGAAGCTTTCTTT.

V and J are TRBV30 and TRBJ1-5; TRBD1 might be the D (5 bases). Germline CDR1 is GTSNPN and CDR2 is SVGIG (reference sequence). V lost 1 base, J lost 5 bases, and 9 bases lay in between. There are 13 residues in the CDR3. The CDR3 sequence is CAWSEGLHQPQHF. The CDR3 DNA reads as TGTGCCTGGAGTGAGGGGCTCCATCAGCCCCAGCATTTT. Looking up the rest from reference TRBV30 and TRBJ1-5 gives the full variable domain: SQTIHQWPATLVQPVGSPLSLECTVEGTSNPNLYWYRQAAGRGLQLLFYSVGIGQISSEVPQNLSASRPQDRQFILSSKKLLLSDSGFYLCAWSEGLHQPQHFGDGTRLSIL.

This rearrangement joins TRBV29-1 to TRBJ1-2; tentative D call: TRBD1 (6 bases). V was pared by 4 bases and J by 2 bases, with 17 bases between. Germline loops: CDR1 SQVTM, CDR2 ANQGSEA. This CDR3 comprises 15 residues. Here the CDR3 reads CSVVPRGGGNYGYTF. As DNA, the CDR3 is TGCAGCGTTGTTCCCCGGGGGGGCGGAAACTATGGCTACACCTTC.

The chain employs TRBV27 and TRBJ2-7; 8 bases agree with TRBD1. The V gene end was trimmed by 6 bases and the J gene end by 9 bases; junction bases not matched to a gene: 13. CDR3 size: 14 residues. CDR1 is MNHEY and CDR2 is SMNVEV in the germline V gene (reference sequence). The CDR3 loop is CASRSLGQAGGQYF. CDR3 coding DNA: TGTGCCAGCAGATCCCTGGGACAGGCCGGGGGGCAGTACTTC.

The CDR3 bases are TGTGCCAGCACTTTGACAGGGACATACTACAATGAGCAGTTCTTC. Translation: CASTLTGTYYNEQFF. The V call is TRBV28, the J call TRBJ2-1; 7 nucleotides align to TRBD1. V dropped 7 bases and J dropped 3; count of bases not matched to a gene: 9. CDR3 length: 15 amino acids. Germline CDR1 reads MDHEN; CDR2 reads SYDVKM.

The chain links TRBV5-4 to TRBJ2-7; 9 nucleotides line up with TRBD1. The CDR3 has 16 residues. Germline values: CDR1 SGHNT, CDR2 YYREEE (reference sequence). J gave up 6 bases and V 4 bases, and 14 bases lay outside the gene matches. CDR3 sequence reads: CASSQGIGTGLIEQYF. CDR3 DNA sequence: TGTGCCAGCAGCCAAGGTATCGGGACAGGGCTTATCGAGCAGTACTTC.

This clone was found a few times. The V call is TRBV2, the J call TRBJ1-5; D uncertain. The germline gives CDR1 SNHLY, CDR2 FYNNEI. CDR3 length equals 14 residues. V shed 2 bases and J shed 2 bases, with 7 bases lying between them. The DNA of the CDR3 is TGTGCCAGCAGTGAACGGAGTCGCAATCAGCCCCAGCATTTT. This codes for CASSERSRNQPQHF.

This clone was observed once. The rearrangement links TRBV19 to TRBJ1-5, with a tentative D call TRBD1 (6 bases). CDR3 length: 13 amino acids. Germline V gene lookup returns CDR1 LNHDA and CDR2 SQIVND (reference sequence). V was cut by 4 bases and J by 8 bases, with 12 bases left in between. CDR3 sequence: CASSRTAREPQHF. The CDR3 bases are TGTGCCAGTAGTAGGACAGCCCGGGAGCCCCAGCATTTT. The full variable domain, its missing parts supplied by reference TRBV19 and TRBJ1-5, is DGGITQSPKYLFRKEGQNVTLSCEQNLNHDAMYWYRQDPGQGLRLIYYSQIVNDFQKGDIAEGYSVSREKKESFPLTVTSAQKNPTAFYLCASSRTAREPQHFGDGTRLSIL.

The chain employs TRBV6-6 and TRBJ2-7, with 12 bases identical to TRBD1. V gave up 7 bases and J gave up 7 bases; unmatched junction bases: 8. CDR1 and CDR2 from the germline V gene are MNHNY and SVGAGI (reference sequence). This CDR3 spans 14 amino acids. DNA for the CDR3: TGTGCCAGCATTTTCGGGACAGGGGGCTGGGAGCAGTACTTC. This codes for CASIFGTGGWEQYF.

The V gene is TRBV10-1, the J gene TRBJ1-1, with 8 bases lining up with TRBD1. Germline CDR1 reads WNHNN; CDR2 reads SYGVQD (reference sequence). The CDR3 contains 13 residues. V shed 5 bases, J shed 4 bases, and the junction held 3 bases outside the gene matches. This CDR3 is CASSQGAGTEAFF. The DNA for the CDR3 is TGCGCCAGCAGTCAGGGGGCAGGCACTGAAGCTTTCTTT.

This chain joins TRBV7-2 and TRBJ1-4; possibly TRBD1 for D (6 bases). Germline V gene lookup returns CDR1 SGHTA and CDR2 FQGNSA. This CDR3 is 14 amino acids long. Trimming stripped 1 base from V and 7 bases from J, with 10 bases between. The CDR3 reads CASSLGTESEKLFF. DNA for the CDR3: TGTGCCAGCAGCTTAGGGACAGAGAGTGAAAAACTGTTTTTT.

The chain carries TRBV6-5 and TRBJ1-3; D is unclear. V was cut by 11 bases and J by 0 bases, with 11 bases left in between. Germline CDR1 MNHEY, CDR2 SVGAGI. This CDR3 contains 13 residues. In DNA, the CDR3 is TGTGCCTCCAGACAAATCTCTGGAAACACCATATATTTT. Translation gives CASRQISGNTIYF.

The CDR3 DNA reads TGTGCCAGCAGCCAAGAGTTTGGGTTAAGGCGGGGGAGCACAGATACGCAGTATTTT. Its protein product is CASSQEFGLRRGSTDTQYF. The rearrangement joins TRBV4-2 to TRBJ2-3, with 7 bases aligning to TRBD2. CDR1 and CDR2 (germline): LGHNA, YNFKEQ. The CDR3 contains 19 residues. Unmatched junction bases numbered 12, after V lost 0 bases and J lost 0 bases.

This clone was observed a handful of times. The J gene is TRBJ1-4, the V gene TRBV6-6, with 8 bases aligning to TRBD1. Germline lookup yields CDR1 MNHNY and CDR2 SVGAGI (reference sequence). The CDR3 covers 16 residues. The V and J ends lost 0 bases and 5 bases, in that order; junction bases with no gene match: 5. The CDR3 DNA is TGTGCCAGCAGTTACTCGTCTACAGGGGGAAATGAAAAACTGTTTTTT. Translating it yields CASSYSSTGGNEKLFF.

The CDR3 sequence is CASSRSVGSADTQYF. The DNA of the CDR3 is TGTGCCAGCAGCCGATCTGTGGGGAGCGCAGATACGCAGTATTTT. V is TRBV5-4 and J is TRBJ2-3; D is perhaps TRBD2 (5 bases). Looked up from germline, CDR1 is SGHNT and CDR2 is YYREEE (reference sequence). Between the trimmed V and J ends, which lost 4 bases and 4 bases, there was a span of 16 bases. This CDR3 comprises 15 residues.

This chain uses TRBV27 with TRBJ1-2; a possible D gene is TRBD1 (5 bases). This CDR3 spans 14 amino acids. V was cut by 5 bases and J by 5 bases, with 15 bases left in between. The germline CDR1 and CDR2 sequences are MNHEY and SMNVEV (reference sequence). This chain's CDR3 is CASSRRRDLYGYTF. CDR3 nucleotides: TGTGCCAGCAGTCGTAGGCGGGACCTATATGGCTACACCTTC.

The genes are TRBV7-3 and TRBJ2-6; D not resolved. The CDR3 has 16 amino acids. Trimming removed 6 bases from V and 0 bases from J, with 12 bases in between. Germline values: CDR1 SGHTA, CDR2 FQGTGA. The CDR3, as DNA: TGTGCCAGCAGTCCCAGTTTCCTCTCTGGGGCCAACGTCCTGACTTTC. Its protein is CASSPSFLSGANVLTF. The whole variable domain, filled in from reference TRBV7-3 and TRBJ2-6, reads GAGVSQTPSNKVTEKGKYVELRCDPISGHTALYWYRQSLGQGPEFLIYFQGTGAADDSGLPNDRFFAVRPEGSVSTLKIQRTERGDSAVYLCASSPSFLSGANVLTFGAGSRLTVL.

This chain links TRBV5-1 with TRBJ1-2; 8 bases are a match to TRBD1. J was trimmed by 4 bases and V by 1 base; bases with no gene match: 9. The germline V gene has CDR1 SGHRS and CDR2 YFSETQ. This CDR3 is 16 amino acids long. The CDR3 sequence: CASSLSQGASAYGYTF. The CDR3 bases are TGCGCCAGCAGCTTGAGCCAGGGGGCTAGTGCCTATGGCTACACCTTC. Combining the CDR3 with reference TRBV5-1 and TRBJ1-2 gives the whole variable domain KAGVTQTPRYLIKTRGQQVTLSCSPISGHRSVSWYQQTPGQGLQFLFEYFSETQRNKGNFPGRFSGRQFSNSRSEMNVSTLELGDSALYLCASSLSQGASAYGYTFGSGTRLTVV.

The genes are TRBV7-9 and TRBJ1-1; D unresolved. The CDR3 runs to 12 residues. V was cut by 5 bases and J by 9 bases, with 13 bases left in between. Germline-derived CDR1 and CDR2 are SEHNR and FQNEAQ (reference sequence). The CDR3 sequence is CASSRPDFQAFF. CDR3 nucleotide sequence: TGTGCCAGCAGCCGCCCGGACTTCCAAGCTTTCTTT.

The gene calls are TRBV11-1 and TRBJ1-2; the match to TRBD1 covers 7 bases. This CDR3 region has 14 residues. Losses at the gene ends were 1 base for V and 4 bases for J; bases not matched to a gene: 3. Germline V gene sequence: CDR1 SGHAT, CDR2 FQDESV (reference sequence). CDR3 in amino acids: CASSLDRGPYGYTF. CDR3 bases: TGTGCCAGCAGCTTAGACAGGGGACCCTATGGCTACACCTTC.

The sample holds a few counts of this clone. CDR3 in amino acids: CASSIFTTAEAFF. The CDR3, as DNA: TGTGCCAGTAGTATATTTACGACAGCTGAAGCTTTCTTT. The chain employs TRBV19 and TRBJ1-1, with a possible D match to TRBD1 (5 bases). The V end lost 2 bases, the J end lost 6 bases, and 10 bases lay between the germline ends. Germline V gene data show CDR1 as LNHDA and CDR2 as SQIVND (reference sequence). The CDR3 has 13 amino acids.

The chain combines TRBV5-1 with TRBJ1-1, with a tentative D call TRBD1 (5 bases). CDR3 length: 14 amino acids. The V end was cut by 4 bases, the J end by 1 base, with 11 bases between. CDR1 SGHRS and CDR2 YFSETQ come from the germline V gene. In nucleotides, the CDR3 is TGCGCCAGCAGCATTCAGGGAGGGAACACTGAAGCTTTCTTT. Translation: CASSIQGGNTEAFF.

The chain recombines TRBV5-1 with TRBJ2-2; no clear D. Looked up from germline, CDR1 is SGHRS and CDR2 is YFSETQ. CDR3 length: 15 amino acids. Between the trimmed V and J ends, which lost 3 bases and 2 bases, there was a span of 11 bases. In DNA, the CDR3 is TGCGCCAGCAGCTCCTTAAGACACAACACCGGGGAGCTGTTTTTT. It is translated as CASSSLRHNTGELFF. Filled out from reference TRBV5-1 and TRBJ2-2, the complete variable domain reads KAGVTQTPRYLIKTRGQQVTLSCSPISGHRSVSWYQQTPGQGLQFLFEYFSETQRNKGNFPGRFSGRQFSNSRSEMNVSTLELGDSALYLCASSSLRHNTGELFFGEGSRLTVL.

The chain carries TRBV19 and TRBJ2-7; 8 nucleotides agree with TRBD1. V lost 5 bases to trimming and J lost 4 bases; unmatched junction nucleotides: 10. The CDR3 covers 15 residues. CDR1 is LNHDA and CDR2 is SQIVND in the germline V gene (reference sequence). The DNA of the CDR3 is TGTGCCAGTAGTTTACCCGGGACAGGTAATTACGAGCAGTACTTC. Its translation: CASSLPGTGNYEQYF.

The rearrangement uses TRBV19 and TRBJ1-1; no clear D gene. V gave up 1 base and J gave up 1 base, with 10 bases separating them. Germline loops: CDR1 LNHDA, CDR2 SQIVND (reference sequence). The CDR3 has 15 residues. This CDR3 is CASSIGPERNTEAFF. DNA of the CDR3: TGTGCCAGTAGTATAGGGCCAGAACGGAACACTGAAGCTTTCTTT.

The rearrangement joins TRBV19 to TRBJ2-5, with D perhaps matching TRBD2 (6 bases). Germline CDR1 reads LNHDA; CDR2 reads SQIVND (reference sequence). The CDR3 length is 14 residues. The V end was cut by 3 bases, the J end by 1 base, with 9 bases between. The CDR3 is CASSIRGLQETQYF. For the CDR3, the DNA is TGTGCCAGTAGTATTAGGGGACTCCAAGAGACCCAGTACTTC.

The genes are TRBV5-8 and TRBJ2-7, with 10 nucleotides matching TRBD2. The CDR3 length is 16 residues. V lost 3 bases to trimming and J lost 3 bases; unmatched junction nucleotides: 9. In germline, CDR1 is SGHTS, CDR2 YDEGEE. In DNA, the CDR3 is TGTGCCAGCAGCTCCACTCAGAAGCGGGGGGGCTACGAGCAGTACTTC. Amino acid sequence: CASSSTQKRGGYEQYF.

The CDR3 coding sequence is TGCAGCGTTGATCGGGAGGATGGCTACACCTTC. Its protein is CSVDREDGYTF. The chain has TRBV29-1 and TRBJ1-2; D remains ambiguous. Germline CDR1 is SQVTM and CDR2 is ANQGSEA. V dropped 3 bases and J dropped 6 bases, with 8 bases sitting between them. The CDR3 extends over 11 amino acids.